This T cell receptor beta chain comes out of a study of T cells in Graves' hyperthyroidism and ophthalmopathy. Study-level background: Pretreatment peripheral blood was obtained at initial diagnosis. General study results and limits: Blood also showed most of the thyroid clonotypes that were expanded above 0.001. Before onset, ophthalmopathy was predicted by the model a median about 6.2 months earlier.

This clonotype has a handful of counts. The antigen is undetermined. The ends were cut back, 4 bases at V and 6 bases at J, with 13 bases in the middle. The CDR3 sequence is 15 residues long. Germline values: CDR1 SGHDN, CDR2 FVKESK. Amplified regions were TCR beta CDR3 sequences from RNA transcripts. The TCR CDR3 first-round RT-PCR relied on the HTBI primer set. Via MiXCR, TCRdb re-called the multiplex PCR reads, giving one row per CDR3 protein. Among over 500,000 distinct CDR3 sequences listed, approximately 17% were seen once. PBMCs were derived from about 10 ml fresh peripheral blood. The source is a woman in her late teens or twenties with Graves' ophthalmopathy. The source material was blood. This sequence joins TRBV14 and TRBJ1-6; unclear D gene. The CDR3, as DNA: TGTGCCAGCAGCCCCGGACCGAATCCTAATTCACCCCTCCACTTT. This encodes CASSPGPNPNSPLHF. The full variable domain, rest sourced from reference TRBV14 and TRBJ1-6, is EAGVTQFPSHSVIEKGQTVTLRCDPISGHDNLYWYRRVMGKEIKFLLHFVKESKQDESGMPNNRFLAERTGGTYSTLKVQPAELEDSGVYFCASSPGPNPNSPLHFGNGTRLTVT.